This T cell receptor beta chain was recovered during a study of cytomegalovirus exposure and HLA in healthy donors. After removal of 1 base from V and 9 bases from J, the junction contained 3 bases not matched to a gene. The germline CDR1 and CDR2 sequences are MNHNS and SASEGT. This CDR3 is 13 amino acids long. 60 Vbeta and 13 Jbeta primers were used in PCR. The method was immunoSEQ multiplex PCR; TCRdb's version includes in-frame clones alone and lacks a portion of them. This sample carries about 170,000 clones, roughly 80% of them seen once, and the ten largest clones take approximately 0.8%. The sequencing sample was made of PBMCs. The source of this sequence is a woman aged 18-30 years in good health and CMV-seronegative. The V gene is TRBV6-1, the J gene TRBJ1-5, with 7 positions matching TRBD1. The CDR3 bases are TGTGCCAGCAGTGAAGACCCAGGGGGGCCCCAGCATTTT. As protein: CASSEDPGGPQHF.